The rows below give T cell receptor beta chains drawn from one sample of a study. From the 5' RACE reads, TCRdb called clonotypes with MiXCR, one entry per CDR3 protein. The sample carries some 64,000 distinct CDR3 sequences, about 20% recorded once. Sequenced material: memory CD4+ T cells sorted from a lymph node. The receptor source for this set is a female donor with breast cancer. CDR3s include the opening cysteine and the closing phenylalanine or tryptophan. Fields, in order: J gene, D gene, V gene, clone size, CDR3 protein, CDR3 DNA. D genes are given only for firm matches. Some rows mark clone size as missing; the rest say once, few, many or name a class of expanded clone.

j_call: TRBJ2-1
d_call: TRBD1
v_call: TRBV25-1
clone_size: .
cdr3_aa: CASSVGQASHEQFF
cdr3_nt: TGTGCCAGCAGTGTTGGACAGGCTTCGCATGAGCAGTTCTTC

j_call: TRBJ1-5
d_call: .
v_call: TRBV6-1
clone_size: few
cdr3_aa: CASSAPPPGANQPQHF
cdr3_nt: TGTGCCAGCAGTGCACCCCCACCGGGGGCCAATCAGCCCCAGCATTTT

j_call: TRBJ2-2
d_call: .
v_call: TRBV7-7
clone_size: .
cdr3_aa: CASSLRTPSNTGELFF
cdr3_nt: TGTGCTAGCAGCTTAAGGACGCCTTCGAACACCGGGGAGCTGTTTTTT

j_call: TRBJ1-2
d_call: .
v_call: TRBV6-2/TRBV6-3
clone_size: few
cdr3_aa: CASSYSTARGGYTF
cdr3_nt: TGTGCCAGCAGTTACTCGACCGCCCGGGGTGGCTACACCTTC

j_call: TRBJ2-7
d_call: .
v_call: TRBV10-3
clone_size: many
cdr3_aa: CAISDNSPYEQYF
cdr3_nt: TGTGCCATCAGTGATAACAGCCCCTACGAGCAGTACTTC

j_call: TRBJ2-7
d_call: TRBD1
v_call: TRBV20-1
clone_size: many
cdr3_aa: CSATQTGVGYEQYF
cdr3_nt: TGCAGTGCAACTCAGACAGGGGTCGGCTACGAGCAGTACTTC

j_call: TRBJ2-7
d_call: .
v_call: TRBV6-5
clone_size: .
cdr3_aa: CASAPREYEQYF
cdr3_nt: TGTGCCAGCGCCCCTCGGGAATACGAGCAGTACTTC

j_call: TRBJ1-1
d_call: .
v_call: TRBV5-1
clone_size: .
cdr3_aa: CASSSGERRGTEAFF
cdr3_nt: TGCGCCAGCAGCTCCGGTGAAAGGAGAGGCACTGAAGCTTTCTTT

j_call: TRBJ2-3
d_call: .
v_call: TRBV5-1
clone_size: .
cdr3_aa: CTSSLASGNTDTQYF
cdr3_nt: TGCACCAGCAGCTTGGCCTCGGGGAACACAGATACGCAGTATTTT

j_call: TRBJ2-7
d_call: TRBD2
v_call: TRBV5-4
clone_size: .
cdr3_aa: CASSPASGGSREQYF
cdr3_nt: TGTGCCAGCAGCCCGGCCAGCGGGGGTTCACGGGAGCAGTACTTC

j_call: TRBJ1-2
d_call: TRBD1
v_call: TRBV7-9
clone_size: many
cdr3_aa: CASSPTGGGYTF
cdr3_nt: TGTGCCAGCAGCCCGACAGGGGGCGGCTACACCTTC

j_call: TRBJ1-1
d_call: .
v_call: TRBV7-2
clone_size: .
cdr3_aa: CASSLGDIYTEAFF
cdr3_nt: TGTGCCAGCAGCTTAGGCGACATCTACACTGAAGCTTTCTTT

j_call: TRBJ2-5
d_call: .
v_call: TRBV7-8
clone_size: few
cdr3_aa: CASSLGPKETQYF
cdr3_nt: TGTGCCAGCAGCTTAGGCCCTAAAGAGACCCAGTACTTC

j_call: TRBJ1-6
d_call: .
v_call: TRBV6-2/TRBV6-3
clone_size: .
cdr3_aa: CASSYPGAERSKSPLHF
cdr3_nt: TGTGCCAGCAGTTACCCCGGTGCGGAGAGATCGAAGTCACCCCTCCACTTT

j_call: TRBJ1-1
d_call: .
v_call: TRBV5-1
clone_size: many
cdr3_aa: CASRPLSEDTEAFF
cdr3_nt: TGCGCCAGCAGGCCCCTCAGTGAGGACACTGAAGCTTTCTTT

j_call: TRBJ2-7
d_call: TRBD2
v_call: TRBV9
clone_size: many
cdr3_aa: CASSVAVGGTIYEQYF
cdr3_nt: TGTGCCAGCAGCGTAGCAGTGGGAGGGACCATCTACGAGCAGTACTTC

j_call: TRBJ2-5
d_call: .
v_call: TRBV20-1
clone_size: few
cdr3_aa: CSATQGGQETQYF
cdr3_nt: TGCAGTGCTACCCAGGGGGGACAAGAGACCCAGTACTTC

j_call: TRBJ2-1
d_call: .
v_call: TRBV10-3
clone_size: many
cdr3_aa: CAISARPTGDYNEQFF
cdr3_nt: TGTGCCATCAGTGCCCGGCCTACCGGGGATTACAATGAGCAGTTCTTC

j_call: TRBJ2-1
d_call: .
v_call: TRBV6-5
clone_size: few
cdr3_aa: CASSLQRGGDNEQFF
cdr3_nt: TGTGCCAGCAGCCTACAGCGTGGTGGTGACAATGAGCAGTTCTTC

j_call: TRBJ2-5
d_call: TRBD2
v_call: TRBV7-8
clone_size: few
cdr3_aa: CASGASGRETQYF
cdr3_nt: TGTGCCAGCGGCGCTAGCGGGAGGGAGACCCAGTACTTC

j_call: TRBJ2-3
d_call: .
v_call: TRBV20-1
clone_size: .
cdr3_aa: CSASPSRPPTDTQYF
cdr3_nt: TGCAGTGCTAGTCCTAGCAGGCCCCCCACAGATACGCAGTATTTT

j_call: TRBJ1-4
d_call: .
v_call: TRBV20-1
clone_size: .
cdr3_aa: CSAGVGGNNEKLFF
cdr3_nt: TGCAGTGCGGGGGTAGGGGGGAATAATGAAAAACTGTTTTTT